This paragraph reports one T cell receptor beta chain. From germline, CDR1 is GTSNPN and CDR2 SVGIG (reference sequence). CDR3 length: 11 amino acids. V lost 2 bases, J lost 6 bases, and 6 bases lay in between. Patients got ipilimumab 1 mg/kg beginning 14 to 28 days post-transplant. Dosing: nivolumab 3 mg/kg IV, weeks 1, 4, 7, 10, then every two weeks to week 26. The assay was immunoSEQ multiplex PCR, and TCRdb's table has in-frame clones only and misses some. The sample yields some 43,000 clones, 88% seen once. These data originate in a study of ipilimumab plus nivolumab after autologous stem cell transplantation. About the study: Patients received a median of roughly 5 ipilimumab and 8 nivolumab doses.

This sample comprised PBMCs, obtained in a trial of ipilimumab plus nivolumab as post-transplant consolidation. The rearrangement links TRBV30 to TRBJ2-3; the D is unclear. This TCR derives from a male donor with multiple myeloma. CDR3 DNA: TGTGCCTGGAGTCCTTTCGATACGCAGTATTTT. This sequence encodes CAWSPFDTQYF. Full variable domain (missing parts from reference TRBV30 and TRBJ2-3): SQTIHQWPATLVQPVGSPLSLECTVEGTSNPNLYWYRQAAGRGLQLLFYSVGIGQISSEVPQNLSASRPQDRQFILSSKKLLLSDSGFYLCAWSPFDTQYFGPGTRLTVL.